One T cell receptor (beta chain) is described in this entry. Only in-frame clones appear in the TCRdb table, and some are missing; sequencing was by immunoSEQ multiplex PCR. The sample records 360,000 or so clones, about nine tenths being singletons. The data originate from a study of Ad26.COV2.S vaccination and SARS-CoV-2 variants. Treatment given: 15 to 20 received Ad26.COV2.S at low or high dose, single or two shots; about 5 received placebo; per-sample allocation not given. All samples were drawn on day 63, counting from the first vaccine or placebo injection. The sequence was collected from a person aged 18-65 years who received the Ad26.COV2.S COVID-19 vaccine or a placebo. The sequences come from peripheral blood, collected in a trial of Ad26.COV2.S vaccine versus placebo.

The CDR3, as DNA: TGTGCCAGCAGCCTGAATAGTGAGCAGTTCTTC. This codes for CASSLNSEQFF. This chain connects TRBV3-1 (or the pseudogene TRBV3-2) to TRBJ2-1; no definite D call. Germline values: CDR1 LGHDT, CDR2 YNNKEL (reference sequence). Between the trimmed V and J ends, which lost 4 bases and 9 bases, there was a span of 7 bases. The CDR3 contains 11 residues.